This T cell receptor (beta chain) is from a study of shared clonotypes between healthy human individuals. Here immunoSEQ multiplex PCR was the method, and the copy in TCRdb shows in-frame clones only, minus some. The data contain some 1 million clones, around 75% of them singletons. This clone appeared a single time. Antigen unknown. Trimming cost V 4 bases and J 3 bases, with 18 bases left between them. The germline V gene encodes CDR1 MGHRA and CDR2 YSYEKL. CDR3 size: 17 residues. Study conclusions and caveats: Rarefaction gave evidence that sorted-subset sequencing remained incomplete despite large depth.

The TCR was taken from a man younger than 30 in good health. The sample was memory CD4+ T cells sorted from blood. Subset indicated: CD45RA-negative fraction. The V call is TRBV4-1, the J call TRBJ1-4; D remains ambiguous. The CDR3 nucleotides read TGCGCCAGCAGCCGAGGCGGGCTTCTAACGGCTAATGAAAAACTGTTTTTT. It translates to CASSRGGLLTANEKLFF.